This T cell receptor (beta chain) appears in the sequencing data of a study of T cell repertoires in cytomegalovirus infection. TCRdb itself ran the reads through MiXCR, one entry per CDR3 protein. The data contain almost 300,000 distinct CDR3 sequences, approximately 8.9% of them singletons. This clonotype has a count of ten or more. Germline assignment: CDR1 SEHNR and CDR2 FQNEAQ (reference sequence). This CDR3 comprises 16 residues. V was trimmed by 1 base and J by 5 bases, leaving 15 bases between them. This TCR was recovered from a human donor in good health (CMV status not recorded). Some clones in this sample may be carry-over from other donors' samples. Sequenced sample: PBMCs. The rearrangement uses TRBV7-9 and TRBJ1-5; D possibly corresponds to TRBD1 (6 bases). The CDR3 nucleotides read TGTGCCAGCAGCTTAGTTGATAGGGAGGGGGATCAGCCCCAGCATTTT. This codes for CASSLVDREGDQPQHF.